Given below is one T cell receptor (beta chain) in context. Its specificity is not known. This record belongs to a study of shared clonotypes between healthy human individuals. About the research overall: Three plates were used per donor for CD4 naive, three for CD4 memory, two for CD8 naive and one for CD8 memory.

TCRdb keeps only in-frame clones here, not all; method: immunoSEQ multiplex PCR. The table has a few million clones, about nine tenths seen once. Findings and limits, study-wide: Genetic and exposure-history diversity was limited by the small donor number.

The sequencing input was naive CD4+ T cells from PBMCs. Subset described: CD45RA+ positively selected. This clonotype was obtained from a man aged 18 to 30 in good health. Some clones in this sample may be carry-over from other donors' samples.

The CDR3 sequence is CASTLGLLGNYGYTF. CDR3 in DNA: TGTGCCAGCACCCTGGGACTTCTTGGGAACTATGGCTACACCTTC. The chain joins TRBV28 to TRBJ1-2; a weak D match, TRBD1 (5 bases). V was trimmed by 7 bases and J by 2 bases, leaving 17 bases between them. The CDR3 has 15 residues. Germline CDR1 and CDR2: MDHEN and SYDVKM.